The clone carrying this TCR beta chain was found a few times. Antigen: not known. This sample was included in a study of CD8 T cells in ankylosing spondylitis. General study points: A motif of 7 to 9 highly homologous TCR beta variants was seen as apparently characteristic of ankylosing spondylitis blood.

MiXCR, run by TCRdb on the 5' RACE reads, gives a single entry per CDR3 protein. Seen here are over 600,000 distinct CDR3 sequences, over 15% observed once, and the top ten hold 19%. The receptor comes from a male donor with ankylosing spondylitis. Sequencing was done on a sample of blood, either unsorted or a sorted T cell fraction (not recorded which).

CDR3 bases: TGTGCCATCAGTGAGTCGCCGGGGGCTGAGCAGTTCTTC. Protein sequence: CAISESPGAEQFF. This chain connects TRBV10-3 to TRBJ2-1, with D perhaps TRBD1 or TRBD2 (6 bases each). This CDR3 is 13 amino acids long. Trimming left V 0 bases short and J 9 bases short, with 9 bases between. The germline CDR1 and CDR2 sequences are ENHRY and SYGVKD.